This TCR beta chain was captured by sequencing in a study of cytomegalovirus exposure and HLA in healthy donors. Whole-study results and caveats: A likely sequencing artifact accounted for one observed cluster of highly shared sequence variants. Reports state that TCR beta sequences accurately predicted most subjects' HLA-A and HLA-B alleles.

CDR1 SGHNT and CDR2 YENEEA come from the germline V gene. The V end lost 0 bases, the J end lost 13 bases, and 14 bases lay between the germline ends. The CDR3 spans 13 residues. As for this clone: Its cognate antigen is unknown.

A multiplex PCR was run with 60 Vbeta primers and 13 Jbeta primers. The data were produced by immunoSEQ multiplex PCR, yet TCRdb's version contains in-frame clones alone and is incomplete. In the table there are 150,000 to 200,000 clones, more than 70% of which are singletons. The source material was PBMCs. The receptor's source is a male donor in good health and CMV-seronegative. This chain links TRBV11-3 with TRBJ2-3, with D possibly TRBD2 on 5 matching bases. DNA for the CDR3: TGTGCCAGCAGCTTAGATTCCGAGGGAGAAGAGTATTTT. Protein product: CASSLDSEGEEYF.